The T cell receptor beta chain described here comes from a study of cytomegalovirus exposure and HLA in healthy donors (dated by TCRdb to 2015 to 2018). Concerning the study at large: An earlier analysis of 587 of the donors reported roughly 300 Gb of sequence data and 117 million unique TCR beta sequences from about 179 million T cells. An early release that covered roughly 600 HLA-typed donors contained about 300 gigabases of sequencing data and 70 million to 100 million unique TCR sequences. Among the roughly 430 genotyped donors, more than 70% belonged to the genetic ancestry cluster associated with self-reported Caucasian donors. The study aimed to test whether signatures of past pathogen exposure could be identified by cataloging public T cell receptors. The study used immunosequencing to profile the T cell repertoires of approximately 630 subjects and linked those repertoires to cytomegalovirus serostatus. A separate validation cohort of 90 to 150 different subjects was used in addition to the approximately 700-subject first cohort. High-throughput TCR immunosequencing, statistical association of individual TCRs with disease status, and machine learning were combined to predict cytomegalovirus infection status. A later analysis re-analyzed previously published TCR beta repertoires from roughly 630 donors and added high-resolution HLA genotyping to study TCR occurrence patterns. The later analysis used no new phenotypic data to find candidate immune exposures, relying instead on TCR beta sequences and their occurrence across donors. To decide whether each TCR beta V gene segment behaved as functional or pseudogenic, an earlier analysis of some 540 of the donors relied on high-throughput TCR beta sequencing. Donor age, sex, ethnicity and CMV serostatus were collected together with the repertoire data. In a later genetic analysis, genome-wide SNP genotypes for 398 of the 666 donors were used, and that subset was treated as a discovery cohort. All discovery cohort repertoires had been generated using a single sequencing platform. Both class I and class II loci were covered by HLA typing, at four-digit resolution. Typing coverage differed by locus: A, B, C, DRB1 and DQB1 were typed in roughly 620-630 donors, DQA1 in 522, DPA1 in 600 to 610, and DPB1 in approximately 450. Roughly 5 DR-DQ haplotypes were handled as single units for association and clustering, since linkage in the cohort was strong. Among 300 to 450 genotyped donors of the cohort, an average of around 240,000 unique TCR beta nucleotide sequences were sequenced per donor, approximately 20% of them non-productive.

A word on this clone: No cognate antigen has been identified for it. No quality values exist for individual bases; no much larger clone is one base distant.

Study-level results and caveats: In a later analysis, some 18,000 TCR beta sequences were associated with specific HLA alleles at a false discovery rate of 0.05. Linkage disequilibrium might explain the correlated functional status among segregating V segments, but an unknown experimental factor could not be ruled out. A cluster of highly shared sequence variants was judged likely to be a technical artifact of the sequencing pipeline. This cohort had only TCR beta chains sequenced, and the lack of alpha or paired-chain data limited which features could be detected. Cytomegalovirus status was reported to be diagnosed by the classifier with high specificity and sensitivity in both the original and validation cohorts. HLA typing was unavailable for some donors at each locus, so association tests used only the typed subset. A few of the identified cytomegalovirus-associated TCR beta chains were confirmed in vitro to be specific for cytomegalovirus antigens. Because the 87-base-pair reads could not distinguish some IMGT-functional V segments, including TRBV6-2 and TRBV6-3, those segments were excluded. An association between a missense DCLRE1C variant and V-gene and J-gene trimming of TCR beta chains was found in a later genetic analysis and replicated in an independent cohort. Assigning TCR associations to individual alleles was difficult when HLA alleles, especially DR and DQ, strongly co-occurred. In a later analysis, TCR association rates were found to vary across HLA loci, with the most associated TCRs seen for DRB1 alleles and the fewest for HLA-C alleles. A further reported finding was that TCR beta sequences accurately predicted the HLA-A and HLA-B alleles for most subjects in the first cohort. In a later analysis, several top co-occurrence clusters were reported to appear linked to parvovirus B19, influenza, CMV and Epstein-Barr virus. Most TCR sequences were seen in very few donors, while some public TCRs were found in many individuals. Broadly in line with IMGT annotations, most TCR beta V segments showed up in productive rearrangements about 87% or about 30% of the time in an earlier analysis of some 590 of the donors. In the study, around 160 TCR beta chains were listed as associated with cytomegalovirus. In a later analysis, HLA-associated TCR beta chains showed more clonal expansion and lower generation probabilities than non-associated chains that were equally common. The earlier analysis of 587 of the donors excluded some 15 rarely observed V segments, including chromosome 9 orphons, because counts were too low. The authors suggested that the approach could potentially be extended to other disease states and immunological phenotypes. Roughly uniform sequencing depth across donors was assumed in presence/absence analyses, although this assumption may not hold. Immune exposure information for the cohort was limited to CMV serostatus. A later genetic analysis reported fewer N-insertions in productive TCRs among donors in an Asian-associated ancestry cluster than the approximately 670-donor mean. According to a later analysis, most CMV-associated TCR beta chains appeared to be HLA-restricted, and the HLA associations seemed to be driven largely by CMV exposure.

The cohort comprised approximately 700 healthy bone marrow donors. At the time of sampling, every cohort member was nominally healthy, though immune exposures that went unrecorded were likely present. The donor was CMV seropositive and belonged to the group of 250 to 300 seropositive cohort members. A peripheral blood sample was provided by each donor, and peripheral blood mononuclear cells were used for TCR beta sequencing. Genomic DNA extraction from the blood cell samples was performed with the Qiagen DNeasy Blood Extraction Kit. Library preparation employed the immunoSEQ multiplex PCR assay. A mixture of 60 forward primers for TCR Vbeta segments and 13 reverse primers for TCR Jbeta segments was used in the multiplex PCR. The CDR3 region of rearranged TCR beta genes was amplified from genomic DNA by a multiplex PCR assay. On the Illumina HiSeq System, the amplified TCR beta libraries were sequenced as 87-base-pair reads. Concerning the study's data processing: A later analysis tallied approximately 87 million unique TCR beta chains across the 650 to 750 repertoires, and around 12 million of those chains were shared by two or more donors. Raw reads were error-corrected and collapsed into unique sequences with a nearest-neighbor algorithm that merged closely related sequences to remove PCR and sequencing errors. V, D and J gene segments were assigned by aligning CDR3 sequences to IMGT reference sequences. For a sequence to be retained, at least a six-nucleotide match to both a V gene segment and a J gene segment was required. A rearrangement was called productive if the CDR3 had no stop codons and remained in frame with V and J, and every other rearrangement was called non-productive. Following IMGT convention, CDR3 was defined as the stretch from the second conserved V-encoded cysteine up to the conserved J-encoded phenylalanine. In an earlier analysis of 587 of the donors, sequences lacking an unambiguous match to a single V gene segment were excluded. In an earlier analysis of 450 to 700 of the donors, V segments were called functional above 56.7% productive rearrangements and were called segregating when the between-donor standard deviation exceeded 5%. A statistical classification framework was built to diagnose cytomegalovirus status from the catalog of TCR beta chain sequences. In a later analysis, V and J genes were assigned by comparing TCR nucleotide sequences against IMGT/GENE-DB human TR gene sequences. Using the TCRdist pipeline, a later analysis assigned CDR3 sequences along with most-parsimonious VDJ recombination scenarios. A later analysis defined each TCR beta chain by its CDR3 amino acid sequence plus V-gene family, and excluded reads lacking a unique V-gene family. In a later analysis, some 600 highly shared, low-generation-probability nucleotide sequences were removed to address suspected cross-contamination and a sequencing artifact. A later analysis calculated a clonal expansion index for each public chain from normalized within-repertoire ranks of inferred template counts. Generation probabilities in a later analysis came from a VDJ recombination model fitted to out-of-frame rearrangements, and those results were checked against IGoR. In a later analysis, TCR-TCR, TCR-HLA and TCR-CMV co-occurrence was scored with hypergeometric tests, and a repertoire-size bias correction was applied to TCR pairs. A later analysis estimated false discovery rates by permuting HLA or CMV assignments 20 times. In a later analysis, co-occurring TCRs were grouped using DBSCAN, and TCRdist sequence similarity was added for clustering within HLA-allele-positive subsets. Co-occurrence clustering excluded repertoires with fewer than 30,000 or more than 120,000 public chains, plus five with anomalous nucleotide sharing. This immuneACCESS table, as held by TCRdb, lists in-frame sequences with V and J called but not all clones. Of the missing ones, under half trace to an unresolved V gene in checked studies; the others have no known cause. That table is the source of V, J and clone size, and D and trimming were worked out from the DNA. This sample gives about 150,000 clones in total; about 80% of them show up just once. About 6.1% of the sample lies in the top ten.

Reading from cysteine to phenylalanine, the CDR3 counts 13 amino acids. The retained sequence is limited to the CDR3, 39 bases, with the frame set at the first base. Trimming at the junction amounts to 3 bases on V and 2 bases on J, and the germline ends lie 8 bases apart. The CDR1 and CDR2 encoded by the germline V gene are SGHTA and FQGNSA. The receptor was isolated from a woman in her 50s in good health and CMV-seropositive. The sequence joins TRBV7-2 to TRBJ2-7; the D gene is possibly TRBD1, with 5 bases matching. Sample: PBMCs. The CDR3 is CASSLNRPYEQYF. The nucleotide sequence reads as follows: TGTGCCAGCAGCTTGAACAGGCCCTACGAGCAGTACTTC.